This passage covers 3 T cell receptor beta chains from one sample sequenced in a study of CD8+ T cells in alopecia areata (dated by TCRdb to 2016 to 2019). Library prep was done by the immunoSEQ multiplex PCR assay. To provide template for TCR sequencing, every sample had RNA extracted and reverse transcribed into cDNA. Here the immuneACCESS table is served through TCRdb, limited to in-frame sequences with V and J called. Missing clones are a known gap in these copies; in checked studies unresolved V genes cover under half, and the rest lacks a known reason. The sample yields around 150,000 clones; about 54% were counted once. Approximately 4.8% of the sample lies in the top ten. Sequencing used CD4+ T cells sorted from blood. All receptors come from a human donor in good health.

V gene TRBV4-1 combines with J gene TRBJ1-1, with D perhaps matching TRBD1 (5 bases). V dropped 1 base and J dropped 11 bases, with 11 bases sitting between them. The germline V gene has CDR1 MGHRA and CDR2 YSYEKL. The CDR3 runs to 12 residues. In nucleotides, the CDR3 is TGCGCCAGCAGCCAAGGGACACTTGACGCTTTCTTT. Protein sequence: CASSQGTLDAFF.

The CDR3 loop is CASSWGSTGDTEAFF. The CDR3 DNA reads TGTGCCAGCAGCTGGGGCAGCACGGGGGACACTGAAGCTTTCTTT. The J gene is TRBJ1-1, the V gene TRBV7-9; TRBD1 is a possible D gene (5 bases). V was trimmed by 4 bases and J by 3 bases, leaving 15 bases between them. This CDR3 comprises 15 residues. Germline CDR1 and CDR2: SEHNR and FQNEAQ (reference sequence).

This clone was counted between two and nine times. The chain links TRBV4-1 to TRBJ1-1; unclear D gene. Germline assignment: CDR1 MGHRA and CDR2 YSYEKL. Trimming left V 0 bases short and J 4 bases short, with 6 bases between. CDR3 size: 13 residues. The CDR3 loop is CASSQDPVTEAFF. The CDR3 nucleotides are TGCGCCAGCAGCCAAGATCCCGTCACTGAAGCTTTCTTT.